These 9 T cell receptor beta chains came from one sample sequenced in a study of cytomegalovirus exposure and HLA in healthy donors. 13 Jbeta primers and 60 Vbeta primers were used for the PCR. Sequenced by immunoSEQ multiplex PCR; TCRdb stores in-frame clones only, minus some. Here the sample spans 100,000 to 120,000 clones, 76% being singletons. Sequencing was carried out using PBMCs. These receptors all stem from a man aged 25 to 40 in good health and CMV-seropositive.

The chain is built from TRBV7-2 and TRBJ2-3, with 9 positions matching TRBD2. V trimming: 5 bases; J trimming: 0 bases; junction bases outside the gene matches: 6. CDR3 length: 16 amino acids. The germline gives CDR1 SGHTA, CDR2 FQGNSA. The CDR3 loop is CASSVGLAPSTDTQYF. Written as DNA, the CDR3 is TGTGCCAGCAGCGTAGGACTAGCGCCTAGCACAGATACGCAGTATTTT.

A few counts support this clone. The V and J genes are TRBV6-5 and TRBJ2-7, with 9 positions matching TRBD1. Germline V gene data show CDR1 as MNHEY and CDR2 as SVGAGI. The CDR3 contains 15 residues. V lost 8 bases to trimming and J lost 3 bases; unmatched junction nucleotides: 11. The CDR3 loop is CASYPGDREGYEQYF. The CDR3 DNA reads TGTGCCAGCTACCCGGGGGACAGGGAGGGCTACGAGCAGTACTTC.

V is TRBV7-2 and J is TRBJ2-7; perhaps TRBD1 as D (5 bases). Germline V CDR1 and CDR2: SGHTA, FQGNSA. The CDR3 extends over 15 amino acids. Trimming removed 0 bases from V and 5 bases from J, with 14 bases in between. CDR3 in amino acids: CASSLAGTGDHEQYF. The CDR3 DNA sequence: TGTGCCAGCAGCTTAGCTGGCACAGGCGACCACGAGCAGTACTTC.

The chain uses TRBV7-9 and TRBJ2-1, with 8 bases lining up with TRBD1. Trimming took 1 base from V and 9 from J; bases not matched to a gene: 8. CDR1 is SEHNR, CDR2 FQNEAQ, per germline (reference sequence). This CDR3 comprises 15 residues. CDR3 amino acids: CASSLGIGTGGEQFF. For the CDR3, the DNA is TGTGCCAGCAGCTTAGGGATAGGGACAGGCGGTGAGCAGTTCTTC.

The chain employs TRBV18 and TRBJ1-1; 8 bases are a match to TRBD1. The germline gives CDR1 KGHSH, CDR2 LQKENI. V lost 5 bases to trimming and J lost 3 bases; unmatched junction nucleotides: 8. The CDR3 length is 15 residues. CDR3 in amino acids: CASSSGQGPHTEAFF. The CDR3 bases are TGTGCCAGCTCATCAGGACAGGGACCGCACACTGAAGCTTTCTTT.

The chain carries TRBV27 and TRBJ1-4; 10 nucleotides agree with TRBD1. The length of the CDR3 is 15 residues. The ends lost 3 bases at V and 6 bases at J; junction bases unmatched: 4. Germline-derived CDR1 and CDR2 are MNHEY and SMNVEV (reference sequence). The CDR3: CASSLMTGGDEKLFF. In nucleotides, the CDR3 is TGTGCCAGCAGTTTGATGACAGGGGGCGATGAAAAACTGTTTTTT. Filled out from reference TRBV27 and TRBJ1-4, the complete variable domain reads EAQVTQNPRYLITVTGKKLTVTCSQNMNHEYMSWYRQDPGLGLRQIYYSMNVEVTDKGDVPEGYKVSRKEKRNFPLILESPSPNQTSLYFCASSLMTGGDEKLFFGSGTQLSVL.

The rearrangement uses TRBV9 and TRBJ1-2; 8 positions match TRBD1. V lost 3 bases to trimming and J lost 4 bases; unmatched junction nucleotides: 5. Germline V gives CDR1 SGDLS, CDR2 YYNGEE. The CDR3 is 14 residues long. This CDR3 is CASSGAGTGYGYTF. CDR3 coding DNA: TGTGCCAGCAGCGGGGCCGGGACAGGCTATGGCTACACCTTC. Complete variable domain (other parts from reference TRBV9 and TRBJ1-2): DSGVTQTPKHLITATGQRVTLRCSPRSGDLSVYWYQQSLDQGLQFLIQYYNGEERAKGNILERFSAQQFPDLHSELNLSSLELGDSALYFCASSGAGTGYGYTFGSGTRLTVV.

V and J are TRBV14 and TRBJ2-7, with a tentative D call TRBD1 (5 bases). Trimming took off 3 bases at V and 1 base at J, with 10 bases between the two ends. In germline, CDR1 is SGHDN, CDR2 FVKESK. This CDR3 has 14 amino acids. The DNA of the CDR3 is TGTGCCAGCAGCCAGACTCGACAGTCCTACGAGCAGTACTTC. As protein: CASSQTRQSYEQYF.

This rearrangement joins TRBV2 to TRBJ1-2; 8 nucleotides line up with TRBD1. Germline values: CDR1 SNHLY, CDR2 FYNNEI. The CDR3 covers 14 residues. V dropped 7 bases and J dropped 1; count of bases not matched to a gene: 5. The CDR3 is CASTSQGDNYGYTF. In DNA form, the CDR3 reads TGTGCCAGCACCTCACAGGGGGATAACTATGGCTACACCTTC. The whole variable domain, remainder taken from reference TRBV2 and TRBJ1-2, is EPEVTQTPSHQVTQMGQEVILRCVPISNHLYFYWYRQILGQKVEFLVSFYNNEISEKSEIFDDQFSVERPDGSNFTLKIRSTKLEDSAMYFCASTSQGDNYGYTFGSGTRLTVV.